One and the same sample provided the 27 T cell receptor beta chains below, sequenced in a study of STAT3 mutations in large granular lymphocyte leukemia. Notes on the study in general: In T-cell large granular lymphocyte leukemia, about half of patients showed multiple immunodominant subclonotypes.

No cognate antigen is known for these TCRs. The assay was immunoSEQ multiplex PCR, and TCRdb's table has in-frame clones only and misses some. The sample has approximately 27,000 clones; around three quarters are singletons. Sequencing was done on a sample of peripheral blood mononuclear cells. The receptor set was obtained from a woman aged 45-65 years with T-cell large granular lymphocyte leukemia. Some clones in this sample may be carry-over from other donors' samples.

The chain recombines TRBV7-9 with TRBJ1-1; 8 bases match TRBD1. Germline trimming cut 2 bases from V and 5 bases from J; bases unmatched to any gene: 7. This CDR3 is 15 amino acids long. Germline V CDR1 and CDR2: SEHNR, FQNEAQ (reference sequence). The CDR3 sequence: CASSLSGGAWTEAFF. CDR3 DNA: TGTGCCAGCAGCTTATCAGGGGGCGCGTGGACTGAAGCTTTCTTT.

The count of this clone is one. The CDR3 sequence: CASSLGQGGYTF. In DNA, the CDR3 is TGTGCCAGCAGCTTGGGGCAGGGCGGCTACACCTTC. The chain combines TRBV5-6 with TRBJ1-2; the D gene is possibly TRBD1 (5 bases). The V gene's germline CDR1 is SGHDT and CDR2 YYEEEE. V shed 0 bases and J shed 8 bases, with 8 bases lying between them. There are 12 residues in the CDR3. Full variable domain (outside the CDR3, taken from reference TRBV5-6 and TRBJ1-2): DAGVTQSPTHLIKTRGQQVTLRCSPKSGHDTVSWYQQALGQGPQFIFQYYEEEERQRGNFPDRFSGHQFPNYSSELNVNALLLGDSALYLCASSLGQGGYTFGSGTRLTVV.

The CDR3 reads CASRDRGYGYTF. The CDR3 DNA follows: TGTGCCAGCAGGGACAGGGGGTATGGCTACACCTTC. The chain combines TRBV2 with TRBJ1-2, with 10 bases that match TRBD1. Germline loops: CDR1 SNHLY, CDR2 FYNNEI. The CDR3 has 12 amino acids. V lost 6 bases and J lost 5; bases outside the gene matches: 0.

The chain recombines TRBV6-5 with TRBJ2-5; 10 nucleotides agree with TRBD1. The germline CDR1 and CDR2 sequences are MNHEY and SVGAGI. There are 14 residues in the CDR3. V dropped 2 bases and J dropped 7; count of bases not matched to a gene: 4. The CDR3 DNA sequence: TGTGCCAGCAGTTACAGGACAGGGGGGGGGACCCAGTACTTC. Translation gives CASSYRTGGGTQYF.

DNA for the CDR3: TGTGCCAGTAGGGGACTAGCAGTTGGCAATGAGCAGTTCTTC. Amino acid sequence: CASRGLAVGNEQFF. The chain employs TRBV19 and TRBJ2-1; the match to TRBD2 covers 9 bases. The CDR3 is made up of 14 amino acids. Trimming cost V 6 bases and J 6 bases; bases outside gene matches: 6. Germline CDR1 reads LNHDA; CDR2 reads SQIVND (reference sequence).

V usage is TRBV9 and J usage is TRBJ2-7; D might be TRBD2 (5 bases). V gave up 0 bases and J gave up 2 bases, with 12 bases separating them. The CDR3 loop spans 15 amino acids. The germline V gene encodes CDR1 SGDLS and CDR2 YYNGEE. CDR3 sequence (DNA): TGTGCCAGCAGCGTAGATTTAGGGAGAGCCTACGAGCAGTACTTC. Amino acids: CASSVDLGRAYEQYF.

This chain uses TRBV5-1 with TRBJ1-2; 7 nucleotides line up with TRBD1. Germline V lookup: CDR1 SGHRS, CDR2 YFSETQ. This CDR3 region has 14 residues. V was clipped by 4 bases and J by 6 bases; unmatched bases: 9. The CDR3 nucleotides are TGCGCCAGCAGCGAAGTACAGGGGCGGGATGGCTACACCTTC. This gives the protein CASSEVQGRDGYTF.

The J gene is TRBJ1-1, the V gene TRBV28, with D unclear. The germline V and J ends were trimmed by 2 bases and 5 bases, with 15 bases remaining between them. Per germline, CDR1 MDHEN and CDR2 SYDVKM. This CDR3 has 15 amino acids. Here the CDR3 DNA reads TGTGCCAGCAGTTTACTAGCCCCGGGAGGGACTGAAGCTTTCTTT. It is translated as CASSLLAPGGTEAFF.

This clone has more than one count but fewer than ten. The chain uses TRBV7-2 and TRBJ1-2; 8 nucleotides line up with TRBD1. CDR1 is SGHTA and CDR2 is FQGNSA in the germline V gene. The CDR3 is 13 residues long. V lost 3 bases, J lost 7 bases, and 4 bases stayed unmatched. CDR3 coding DNA: TGTGCCAGCAGCTTTGGACAGGGTGGTGGCTACACCTTC. Translation gives CASSFGQGGGYTF.

The count of this clone is one. The rearrangement links TRBV5-4 to TRBJ2-3, with 11 bases fitting TRBD1. CDR3 length equals 15 residues. With 4 bases clipped from V and 5 bases from J, the junction kept 6 bases outside the gene matches. CDR1 is SGHNT, CDR2 YYREEE, per germline (reference sequence). The CDR3 reads CASSLRTGGLDTQYF. CDR3 sequence (DNA): TGTGCCAGCAGCCTGAGGACAGGGGGCTTAGATACGCAGTATTTT.

The genes are TRBV2 and TRBJ1-2; 10 bases map to TRBD1. Trimming removed 5 bases from V and 6 bases from J; junction bases left unmatched: 3. Germline-derived CDR1 and CDR2 are SNHLY and FYNNEI. CDR3 length equals 13 residues. The CDR3: CASSMGTGDGYTF. CDR3 coding DNA: TGTGCCAGCAGTATGGGGACAGGGGATGGCTACACCTTC.

The rearrangement uses TRBV5-4 and TRBJ2-3; maybe TRBD1 (5 bases). V dropped 2 bases and J dropped 5 bases, with 15 bases sitting between them. The germline CDR1 and CDR2 sequences are SGHNT and YYREEE (reference sequence). This CDR3 contains 15 residues. The CDR3 sequence: CASSFLDRGRDTQYF. The CDR3 nucleotides are TGTGCCAGCAGCTTTCTAGACAGAGGACGAGATACGCAGTATTTT. Variable domain in full (rest from reference TRBV5-4 and TRBJ2-3): ETGVTQSPTHLIKTRGQQVTLRCSSQSGHNTVSWYQQALGQGPQFIFQYYREEENGRGNFPPRFSGLQFPNYSSELNVNALELDDSALYLCASSFLDRGRDTQYFGPGTRLTVL.

This clone occurred a few times. The chain's CDR3 is CASSDEGVRDTEAFF. The CDR3 region has the DNA TGTGCCAGCAGTGATGAGGGGGTGAGGGACACTGAAGCTTTCTTT. The genes are TRBV25-1 and TRBJ1-1; possible D gene TRBD1, 6 bases. Trimming removed 3 bases at V and 3 bases at J, with 14 bases between. Germline V gene lookup returns CDR1 MGHDK and CDR2 SYGVNS. This CDR3 has 15 amino acids.

The gene calls are TRBV4-3 and TRBJ2-7, with 8 bases matching TRBD1. Germline-derived CDR1 and CDR2 are LGHNA and YSLEER. The CDR3 is 14 amino acids. V lost 4 bases and J lost 2; bases outside the gene matches: 4. In nucleotides, the CDR3 is TGCGCCAGCAGCCCCCGGACAGGGACCTACGAGCAGTACTTC. This gives the protein CASSPRTGTYEQYF.

The chain uses TRBV27 and TRBJ2-7, with 11 bases fitting TRBD2. Trimming cost V 0 bases and J 6 bases; bases outside gene matches: 4. From germline, CDR1 is MNHEY and CDR2 SMNVEV (reference sequence). The CDR3 sequence is 15 residues long. As DNA, the CDR3 is TGTGCCAGCAGTTTATCTCTAGCGGGGGGCTTCGAGCAGTACTTC. This translates into CASSLSLAGGFEQYF.

This rearrangement joins TRBV18 to TRBJ2-6; D possibly corresponds to TRBD1 (6 bases). Germline V gives CDR1 KGHSH, CDR2 LQKENI. V lost 5 bases, J lost 2 bases, and 13 bases lay in between. The CDR3 sequence is 16 residues long. The DNA of the CDR3 is TGTGCCAGCTCAACCGCCGGGACAACTGGGGCCAACGTCCTGACTTTC. Its translation: CASSTAGTTGANVLTF.

The chain carries TRBV27 and TRBJ2-7; D not certain. V was shortened by 3 bases and J by 2 bases, with 11 bases between the two germline ends. Germline lookup yields CDR1 MNHEY and CDR2 SMNVEV (reference sequence). The CDR3 totals 14 residues. This chain's CDR3 is CASSFSDLAYEQYF. The CDR3 DNA reads TGTGCCAGCAGTTTTAGTGACCTGGCCTACGAGCAGTACTTC.

The chain has TRBV4-3 and TRBJ2-7; TRBD1 might be the D (6 bases). The CDR3 length is 15 residues. Trimming removed 3 bases at V and 5 bases at J, with 17 bases between. The germline V gene encodes CDR1 LGHNA and CDR2 YSLEER. The CDR3 DNA follows: TGCGCCAGCAGCCAGGAATCAGGGGTAATGGACGAGCAGTACTTC. This translates into CASSQESGVMDEQYF.

V gene TRBV5-4 combines with J gene TRBJ2-7; D gene uncertain. Germline CDR1 reads SGHNT; CDR2 reads YYREEE (reference sequence). The CDR3 length is 12 residues. Trimming removed 2 bases at V and 2 bases at J, with 5 bases between. CDR3 residues: CASSLSTYEQYF. CDR3 nucleotide sequence: TGTGCCAGCAGCTTATCGACCTACGAGCAGTACTTC.

The chain is built from TRBV5-6 and TRBJ2-3; D gene ambiguous. The germline CDR1 and CDR2 sequences are SGHDT and YYEEEE. The CDR3 contains 15 residues. The V gene lost 0 bases and the J gene lost 1 base, with 9 bases spanning the gap. CDR3 amino acids: CASSLVGGRTDTQYF. The CDR3 coding sequence is TGTGCCAGCAGCTTGGTCGGTGGACGCACAGATACGCAGTATTTT.

The chain is built from TRBV7-8 and TRBJ1-2; D is unresolved. This CDR3 region has 15 residues. Germline CDR1 is SGHVS and CDR2 is FQNEAQ. V was trimmed by 1 base and J by 6 bases, leaving 15 bases between them. CDR3 amino acids: CASSLGDFPRDGYTF. In DNA, the CDR3 is TGTGCCAGCAGCTTAGGGGATTTCCCGAGGGATGGCTACACCTTC.

The chain combines TRBV27 with TRBJ1-2, with 8 bases aligning to TRBD1. J lost 5 bases, V lost 6 bases, and 8 bases had no gene match. The germline V gene encodes CDR1 MNHEY and CDR2 SMNVEV (reference sequence). The CDR3 covers 14 residues. The CDR3 coding sequence is TGTGCCAGCAGAACTAGACAGGGGCCTTATGGCTACACCTTC. Residues: CASRTRQGPYGYTF.

This sequence joins TRBV7-9 and TRBJ2-2, with a possible D match to TRBD2 (6 bases). CDR3 length equals 16 residues. The germline CDR1 and CDR2 sequences are SEHNR and FQNEAQ (reference sequence). With 6 bases removed from V and 3 bases from J, the gap between germline ends came to 17 bases. CDR3 coding DNA: TGTGCCAGCAGTCCCCCGTTTAGGGAGGACACCGGGGAGCTGTTTTTT. Amino acids: CASSPPFREDTGELFF. Full variable domain (remainder filled in from reference TRBV7-9 and TRBJ2-2): DTGVSQNPRHKITKRGQNVTFRCDPISEHNRLYWYRQTLGQGPEFLTYFQNEAQLEKSRLLSDRFSAERPKGSFSTLEIQRTEQGDSAMYLCASSPPFREDTGELFFGEGSRLTVL.

This clone showed up just once. The chain uses TRBV28 and TRBJ2-7; a possible D gene is TRBD1 (5 bases). Trimming removed 6 bases at V and 0 bases at J, with 9 bases between. CDR1 is MDHEN, CDR2 SYDVKM, per germline. CDR3 length: 13 amino acids. The CDR3 sequence: CASSSTDSYEQYF. DNA of the CDR3: TGTGCCAGCAGCTCGACAGACTCCTACGAGCAGTACTTC.

In this sample, this clone turned up once. This rearrangement joins TRBV28 to TRBJ1-5; 8 nucleotides agree with TRBD1. This CDR3 has 12 amino acids. The germline gives CDR1 MDHEN, CDR2 SYDVKM. V trimming: 6 bases; J trimming: 10 bases; junction bases outside the gene matches: 5. CDR3 sequence: CASSETGEPQHF. The CDR3, as DNA: TGTGCCAGCAGCGAGACAGGGGAACCCCAGCATTTT.

The chain combines TRBV15 with TRBJ2-5, with D hard to call. The CDR3 extends over 12 amino acids. Germline loops: CDR1 LNHNV, CDR2 YYDKDF (reference sequence). Trimming stripped 2 bases from V and 5 bases from J, with 6 bases between. This chain's CDR3 is CATSRTPETQYF. As DNA, the CDR3 is TGTGCCACCAGCAGAACTCCGGAGACCCAGTACTTC.

The V call is TRBV5-1, the J call TRBJ2-7, with D possibly being TRBD1 or TRBD2 (6 bases each). V was trimmed by 7 bases and J by 4 bases, leaving 12 bases between them. The CDR3 is 12 residues long. Germline CDR1 and CDR2: SGHRS and YFSETQ. This CDR3 is CASSPGAYEQYF. The CDR3 coding sequence is TGCGCCAGCTCCCCGGGGGCGTACGAGCAGTACTTC.